This record covers a single T cell receptor (beta chain). The specificity of this receptor is unknown. The input lacks base qualities; no much larger clone sits a single base away. In this study, focal radiation therapy paired with CTLA-4 blockade (ipilimumab) was tested in patients who had chemo-refractory metastatic non-small-cell lung cancer. The germline V end is reduced by 4 bases and the J end by 5 bases; junction bases left unmatched: 10. CDR1 ENHRY and CDR2 SYGVKD were looked up in the germline V gene. The CDR3 goes from the cysteine to the phenylalanine over 16 residues. Kept here is only the CDR3 DNA, which spans 48 bases and is read in frame from base 1. The data were taken from a study of radiotherapy plus CTLA-4 blockade in lung cancer (dated by TCRdb to 2016 to 2018). About the investigation overall: Objective responses were observed in 18% of enrolled patients, and disease control was achieved in around 28%. Study-wide findings and limitations: TCR clones derived from tumors expanded in peripheral blood after treatment with radiotherapy and ipilimumab. Early dynamic changes in blood T cell clones, together with increased serum interferon-beta after radiation, were reported as the strongest predictors of response.

Library construction relied on the immunoSEQ multiplex PCR assay. TCRdb holds this immuneACCESS table with in-frame rearrangements only. Some clones are missing; in checked studies, unresolved V genes explain under half, and the rest has no known cause. The sample has tens of thousands of clones on record, 78% of them singletons. The ten largest clones take up 4% of the sample. Rearrangement joined TRBV10-3 to TRBJ2-3, with 9 bases in between that match TRBD1. Material: peripheral blood, obtained from a patient treated with radiotherapy plus ipilimumab. This receptor was identified in a human donor with non-small cell lung cancer who had a partial response to radiotherapy plus ipilimumab. Some clones in this sample may be carry-over from other donors' samples. The DNA sequence is as follows: TGTGCCATCAGTGTGGGTACAGGGGGCGAAAGAGATACGCAGTATTTT. Its coded protein is CAISVGTGGERDTQYF.